In its sample, the clone carrying this T cell receptor (beta chain) was seen many times. No antigen is known for it. The sample belongs to a study of regulatory T cells in long-lasting Graves disease. The time point is: newly diagnosed GD, antithyroid drugs for less than 3 months. The TCR library was made from RNA extracted from PBMCs. The study, taken as a whole, reports: Persistent patients had a count of shared public clonotypes (more than 2,500) that exceeded that of new patients (around 960). There was favoring of TRBV28, TRBJ1-2 and TRBJ2-5 in persistent disease.

Arm-PCR of CDR3 regions and iRepertoire HTBI primers were used to build TCR beta libraries. MiXCR was run by TCRdb on the multiplex PCR reads, yielding one entry per CDR3 protein. The data show 360,000 or so distinct CDR3 sequences, over 15% seen once. The V end was cut by 1 base, the J end by 0 bases, with 9 bases between. Germline-derived CDR1 and CDR2 are MGHRA and YSYEKL. The CDR3 extends over 15 amino acids. These data were also filed under a second study, of T cells in Graves' hyperthyroidism and ophthalmopathy. That work states: Uncontrolled infection, other autoimmune disease, pregnancy or lactation led to exclusion. First-round RT-PCR targeting the TCR CDR3 was performed with the HTBI primer set.

The chain couples TRBV4-1 to TRBJ1-1, with D uncertain. The sequencing used peripheral blood mononuclear cells (PBMCs), collected at new diagnosis, from a patient treated with antithyroid drugs. The receptor was derived from a man in his forties with Graves disease. CDR3 bases: TGCGCCAGCAGCCAAGTCAATTTAATGAACACTGAAGCTTTCTTT. Its protein is CASSQVNLMNTEAFF.